The text below deals with one T cell receptor (beta chain). This sample is drawn from a study of cytomegalovirus exposure and HLA in healthy donors. The V and J ends lost 0 bases and 0 bases respectively, with 6 bases between them. The CDR3 has 16 residues. Germline values: CDR1 LGHNA, CDR2 YNFKEQ. Generated by immunoSEQ multiplex PCR, the TCRdb table keeps only in-frame clones and is missing some. The table shows tens of thousands of clones, with around 95% occurring only once. Sequenced input: PBMCs. The rearrangement uses TRBV4-2 and TRBJ2-6; D perhaps matches TRBD2 (5 bases). This TCR came from a woman aged 18-29 years in good health and CMV-seropositive. CDR3 coding DNA: TGTGCCAGCAGCCAAGAGGCGGGCTCTGGGGCCAACGTCCTGACTTTC. It specifies CASSQEAGSGANVLTF.